These T cell receptor beta chains were read from a single sample in a study of shared clonotypes between healthy human individuals. Produced via immunoSEQ multiplex PCR; TCRdb's table is partial and in-frame only. The sample has some 1,400,000 clones; roughly 96% are singletons. Sequencing was done on a sample of naive CD4+ T cells sorted from blood. The receptors were gathered from a man younger than 40 in good health. Each CDR3 is given with its conserved first and last residue. The D gene is left open where the match is weak. Clone size is shown for a subset of rows, as once, few, many or a class of expanded clone.

v_call	j_call	clone_size	d_call	cdr3_nt	cdr3_aa
TRBV4-3	TRBJ2-3	NA	TRBD2	TGCGCCAGCAGCCAAACTTCTGGACTAGCGGGCACAGATACGCAGTATTTT	CASSQTSGLAGTDTQYF
TRBV2	TRBJ2-5	NA	NA	TGTGCCAGCAGTGGGACAGTCCAAGAGACCCAGTACTTC	CASSGTVQETQYF
TRBV28	TRBJ1-3	once	NA	TGTGCCAGCGGACCGGTGGGAAACACCATATATTTT	CASGPVGNTIYF
TRBV7-9	TRBJ2-1	NA	NA	TGTGCCAGCAGCGCGGACACCAACAATGAGCAGTTCTTC	CASSADTNNEQFF
TRBV6-1	TRBJ1-1	NA	NA	TGTGCCAGCAGTGAATTGGGGGGTAACACTGAAGCTTTCTTT	CASSELGGNTEAFF
TRBV28	TRBJ1-5	NA	NA	TGTGCCAGCAGTTTGCCGACGGGGCGTCCCTATAGCAATCAGCCCCAGCATTTT	CASSLPTGRPYSNQPQHF
TRBV7-8	TRBJ2-3	once	TRBD2	TGTGCCAGCAGCTTTCGGGGTGCTAGCGGGAGGACCACAGATACGCAGTATTTT	CASSFRGASGRTTDTQYF
TRBV5-6	TRBJ2-7	NA	NA	TGTGCCAGCAGCTTTTTGTCGAGCTACGAGCAGTACTTC	CASSFLSSYEQYF
TRBV27	TRBJ2-2	NA	TRBD2	TGTGCCAGCAGTTTATTACCAGCGGGAGTTACCGGGGAGCTGTTTTTT	CASSLLPAGVTGELFF
TRBV9	TRBJ1-4	NA	NA	TGTGCCAGCAGCAAGCCGGGATTCAATGAAAAACTGTTTTTT	CASSKPGFNEKLFF
TRBV2	TRBJ2-7	NA	TRBD1	TGTGCCAGCAGCGTCGACAGGGACTCCTACGAGCAGTACTTC	CASSVDRDSYEQYF
TRBV19	TRBJ2-1	NA	NA	TGTGCCAGTAGTATAGCGGATACGAGGGGTGGGGTTTACAATGAGCAGTTCTTC	CASSIADTRGGVYNEQFF
TRBV9	TRBJ2-7	NA	NA	TGTGCCAGCAGCGTAGGGGACTACGAGCAGTACTTC	CASSVGDYEQYF
TRBV5-4	TRBJ2-2	once	NA	TGTGCCAGCAGCCGGGCGGGACACCGTACCGGGGAGCTGTTTTTT	CASSRAGHRTGELFF